The 32 T cell receptor beta chains reported below all come from one sample, sequenced in a study of shared clonotypes between healthy human individuals. Sequenced by immunoSEQ multiplex PCR; TCRdb stores in-frame clones only, minus some. The sample includes around 2.3 million clones, around 95% seen only once; the top ten take approximately 0.13%. Sequences were obtained from naive CD4+ T cells sorted from blood. As for subset: CD45RA+ positively selected. The receptors were sampled from a man aged 18 to 30 in good health.

The sample holds a few counts of this clone. This sample also contains other DNA sequences that code for the same CDR3. V gene TRBV11-2 combines with J gene TRBJ2-7; D is possibly TRBD2 (6 bases). Germline CDR1 and CDR2: SGHAT and FQNNGV. This CDR3 is 14 amino acids long. Trimming removed 1 base at V and 4 bases at J, with 11 bases between. Written as DNA, the CDR3 is TGTGCCAGCAGCTTAGGTAGCGGTAATTACGAGCAGTACTTC. Amino acid sequence: CASSLGSGNYEQYF.

The V gene is TRBV30, the J gene TRBJ2-1; 9 nucleotides align to TRBD2. The germline V gene encodes CDR1 GTSNPN and CDR2 SVGIG (reference sequence). The V gene end was trimmed by 4 bases and the J gene end by 9 bases; junction bases not matched to a gene: 13. This CDR3 contains 15 residues. The CDR3 coding sequence is TGTGCCTGGAACCTCGGGACTAGCCGGATCGGTGAGCAGTTCTTC. This gives the protein CAWNLGTSRIGEQFF. Full variable domain (rest looked up from reference TRBV30 and TRBJ2-1): SQTIHQWPATLVQPVGSPLSLECTVEGTSNPNLYWYRQAAGRGLQLLFYSVGIGQISSEVPQNLSASRPQDRQFILSSKKLLLSDSGFYLCAWNLGTSRIGEQFFGPGTRLTVL.

The V gene is TRBV5-7, the J gene TRBJ2-2, with D unclear. TRBV5-7 falls under the ORF class, with uncertain function. The length of the CDR3 is 11 residues. V lost 0 bases to trimming and J lost 6 bases, with 0 bases between them. The CDR3 region is CASSLAGELFF. The CDR3 DNA reads TGTGCCAGCAGCTTGGCCGGGGAGCTGTTTTTT.

The chain combines TRBV4-1 with TRBJ2-3; D remains unclear. The germline V gene encodes CDR1 MGHRA and CDR2 YSYEKL. V dropped 2 bases and J dropped 4 bases, with 13 bases sitting between them. This CDR3 is built from 15 residues. The CDR3 sequence: CASSQSSPLADTQYF. In nucleotides, the CDR3 is TGCGCCAGCAGCCAATCCAGCCCCCTGGCAGATACGCAGTATTTT.

The chain couples TRBV19 to TRBJ2-6; tentatively, D is TRBD1 (7 bases). Germline V gives CDR1 LNHDA, CDR2 SQIVND (reference sequence). This CDR3 has 18 residues. Trimming shortened V by 6 bases and J by 0 bases, and 18 bases separated the two germline ends. The CDR3 here is CASRTRDSLASGANVLTF. The CDR3 DNA sequence: TGTGCCAGTAGAACGCGGGACAGCCTAGCCTCTGGGGCCAACGTCCTGACTTTC.

The rearrangement links TRBV30 to TRBJ1-5, with 9 bases lining up with TRBD1. The CDR3 covers 15 residues. The germline gives CDR1 GTSNPN, CDR2 SVGIG (reference sequence). The V gene end was trimmed by 1 base and the J gene end by 4 bases; junction bases not matched to a gene: 5. CDR3 DNA sequence: TGTGCCTGGAGTGCGGGACAGGGCCGGAATCAGCCCCAGCATTTT. Translation gives CAWSAGQGRNQPQHF.

This sequence joins TRBV10-3 and TRBJ1-2, with TRBD1 matching over 7 bases. The germline CDR1 and CDR2 sequences are ENHRY and SYGVKD. Trimming removed 0 bases from V and 0 bases from J; junction bases left unmatched: 4. The CDR3 totals 16 residues. In DNA form, the CDR3 reads TGTGCCATCAGTGAGTCCCGGACAGGAGCTAACTATGGCTACACCTTC. This sequence encodes CAISESRTGANYGYTF.

The chain joins TRBV5-1 to TRBJ2-3; 9 nucleotides align to TRBD1. This CDR3 region has 17 residues. CDR1 SGHRS and CDR2 YFSETQ come from the germline V gene. J was trimmed by 4 bases and V by 0 bases; bases with no gene match: 9. The CDR3 DNA reads as TGCGCCAGCAGCTTGGGACACCGGGACAGGGTGTCAGATACGCAGTATTTT. It specifies CASSLGHRDRVSDTQYF.

Points on this clone: Other nucleotide sequences in the sample specify the same CDR3. The chain couples TRBV4-1 to TRBJ2-5, with D unresolved. Looked up from germline, CDR1 is MGHRA and CDR2 is YSYEKL. The V end lost 0 bases, the J end lost 0 bases, and 5 bases lay between the germline ends. This CDR3 has 14 amino acids. As DNA, the CDR3 is TGCGCCAGCAGCCAAGACCGGGACCAAGAGACCCAGTACTTC. It encodes CASSQDRDQETQYF.

The chain has TRBV5-4 and TRBJ1-1, with D possibly TRBD1 on 6 matching bases. CDR1 is SGHNT and CDR2 is YYREEE in the germline V gene (reference sequence). Trimming left V 2 bases short and J 4 bases short, with 12 bases between. The CDR3 is 14 residues long. This CDR3 reads CASSFPGAGTEAFF. CDR3 DNA: TGTGCCAGCAGCTTTCCGGGGGCAGGCACTGAAGCTTTCTTT.

The chain recombines TRBV10-2 with TRBJ1-1, with a weak D call TRBD1 (6 bases). Trimming removed 6 bases from V and 6 bases from J, with 11 bases in between. Looked up from germline, CDR1 is WSHSY and CDR2 is SAAADI. The CDR3 has 12 residues. The CDR3 nucleotides are TGCGCCAGCAGGGACAGTCCCGCTGAAGCTTTCTTT. Its translation: CASRDSPAEAFF.

V usage is TRBV5-1 and J usage is TRBJ2-2; a weak D match, TRBD1 (5 bases). Germline V gives CDR1 SGHRS, CDR2 YFSETQ. Trimming left V 0 bases short and J 4 bases short, with 10 bases between. The CDR3 extends over 15 amino acids. CDR3 sequence: CASSLVGTGTGELFF. Written as DNA, the CDR3 is TGCGCCAGCAGCTTGGTTGGAACAGGCACCGGGGAGCTGTTTTTT.

For the CDR3, the DNA is TGTGCCAGCAGAACCGGGACAGGGGCCTACAATGAGCAGTTCTTC. Its protein product is CASRTGTGAYNEQFF. This chain joins TRBV28 and TRBJ2-1; the match to TRBD1 covers 10 bases. The germline CDR1 and CDR2 sequences are MDHEN and SYDVKM. The CDR3 has 15 amino acids. V dropped 6 bases and J dropped 2; count of bases not matched to a gene: 4.

The chain is built from TRBV25-1 and TRBJ2-2, with TRBD1 identical over 8 bases. This CDR3 has 15 residues. The V segment lost 2 bases and the J segment 6 bases; nucleotides outside the gene matches: 5. The germline CDR1 and CDR2 sequences are MGHDK and SYGVNS. CDR3 protein: CASSEQGANAGELFF. CDR3 bases: TGTGCCAGCAGTGAACAGGGGGCCAATGCCGGGGAGCTGTTTTTT.

V usage is TRBV30 and J usage is TRBJ1-2; D possibly corresponds to TRBD1 (5 bases). This CDR3 region has 14 residues. The germline V and J ends were trimmed by 0 bases and 4 bases, with 12 bases remaining between them. Germline assignment: CDR1 GTSNPN and CDR2 SVGIG (reference sequence). The CDR3 nucleotides read TGTGCCTGGAGTGTACCGACAGCGATCTATGGCTACACCTTC. It specifies CAWSVPTAIYGYTF.

The chain carries TRBV30 and TRBJ2-1, with D tentatively TRBD1 (5 bases). The V end was cut by 6 bases, the J end by 5 bases, with 11 bases between. Germline loops: CDR1 GTSNPN, CDR2 SVGIG (reference sequence). The CDR3 loop spans 12 amino acids. CDR3 sequence: CACSWGHNEQFF. DNA for the CDR3: TGTGCCTGCTCCTGGGGCCACAATGAGCAGTTCTTC.

This chain uses TRBV6-8 with TRBJ2-5; tentatively, D is TRBD2 (6 bases). Trimming removed 2 bases from V and 2 bases from J, with 12 bases in between. CDR3 length: 15 amino acids. Germline V gene data show CDR1 as MNHGY and CDR2 as SAAAGT. Written as DNA, the CDR3 is TGTGCCAGCAGTTACGGAGGGGATCGGCAAGAGACCCAGTACTTC. It encodes CASSYGGDRQETQYF.

The chain links TRBV6-5 to TRBJ2-7, with 9 positions matching TRBD1. The trim removed 7 bases at V and 1 base at J, leaving 8 bases unmatched. The germline gives CDR1 MNHEY, CDR2 SVGAGI. This CDR3 is 15 amino acids long. CDR3 protein: CASNTGQGFSYEQYF. The CDR3 DNA reads as TGTGCCAGCAATACGGGACAGGGATTTTCCTACGAGCAGTACTTC.

The gene calls are TRBV11-2 and TRBJ1-2; unclear D gene. This CDR3 has 13 residues. The germline gives CDR1 SGHAT, CDR2 FQNNGV. V was trimmed by 4 bases and J by 4 bases, leaving 10 bases between them. The CDR3 DNA sequence: TGTGCCAGCAGCTCCAAAAGGGCCTATGGCTACACCTTC. Protein product: CASSSKRAYGYTF.

A note on this clone: The same CDR3 arises from other DNA sequences in this sample as well. This sequence joins TRBV5-8 and TRBJ2-3; no definite D call. The length of the CDR3 is 13 residues. With 0 bases removed from V and 0 bases from J, the gap between germline ends came to 2 bases. Germline V lookup: CDR1 SGHTS, CDR2 YDEGEE. CDR3 sequence (DNA): TGTGCCAGCAGCTTGGCCAGCACAGATACGCAGTATTTT. Its protein product is CASSLASTDTQYF.

The chain uses TRBV18 and TRBJ2-5; D ambiguous. Trimming took 2 bases from V and 7 from J, leaving 14 bases between them. In germline, CDR1 is KGHSH, CDR2 LQKENI. CDR3 length: 14 amino acids. DNA for the CDR3: TGTGCCAGCTCACCAACCGATCCGTGGGTGACCCAGTACTTC. Translating gives CASSPTDPWVTQYF. Filled out from reference TRBV18 and TRBJ2-5, the complete variable domain reads NAGVMQNPRHLVRRRGQEARLRCSPMKGHSHVYWYRQLPEEGLKFMVYLQKENIIDESGMPKERFSAEFPKEGPSILRIQQVVRGDSAAYFCASSPTDPWVTQYFGPGTRLLVL.

The CDR3 DNA follows: TGTGCCAGCAGCTTCTCGGATGGCTACACCTTC. Protein sequence: CASSFSDGYTF. The chain links TRBV7-2 to TRBJ1-2, with unresolved D. Per germline, CDR1 SGHTA and CDR2 FQGNSA. This CDR3 spans 11 amino acids. Trimming stripped 3 bases from V and 6 bases from J, with 5 bases between.

The chain employs TRBV15 and TRBJ1-2; D unresolved. V was trimmed by 6 bases and J by 7 bases, leaving 18 bases between them. Germline values: CDR1 LNHNV, CDR2 YYDKDF (reference sequence). The length of the CDR3 is 14 residues. CDR3 protein: CATRETGPDAGYTF. In nucleotides, the CDR3 is TGTGCCACCAGGGAGACCGGGCCCGATGCTGGCTACACCTTC. The complete variable domain, with remaining parts taken from reference TRBV15 and TRBJ1-2, reads DAMVIQNPRYQVTQFGKPVTLSCSQTLNHNVMYWYQQKSSQAPKLLFHYYDKDFNNEADTPDNFQSRRPNTSFCFLDIRSPGLGDTAMYLCATRETGPDAGYTFGSGTRLTVV.

The rearrangement joins TRBV14 to TRBJ2-3; D could derive from TRBD1 or TRBD2 (5 bases each). The CDR3 totals 14 residues. V was trimmed by 4 bases and J by 7 bases, leaving 15 bases between them. Germline CDR1 and CDR2: SGHDN and FVKESK. This CDR3 is CASSPYRDLNTQYF. As DNA, the CDR3 is TGTGCCAGCAGCCCCTACCGGGACCTAAATACGCAGTATTTT. The full variable domain, in which reference TRBV14 and TRBJ2-3 provide the parts outside the CDR3, is EAGVTQFPSHSVIEKGQTVTLRCDPISGHDNLYWYRRVMGKEIKFLLHFVKESKQDESGMPNNRFLAERTGGTYSTLKVQPAELEDSGVYFCASSPYRDLNTQYFGPGTRLTVL.

This chain joins TRBV4-2 and TRBJ2-5; D is possibly TRBD2 (5 bases). Trimming shortened V by 0 bases and J by 2 bases, and 13 bases separated the two germline ends. The V gene's germline CDR1 is LGHNA and CDR2 YNFKEQ. This CDR3 region has 16 residues. The CDR3 bases are TGTGCCAGCAGCCAAGATCCCCTAGGCGGGCAAGAGACCCAGTACTTC. This codes for CASSQDPLGGQETQYF.

Concerning this clone itself: Additional DNA sequences in this sample encode the identical CDR3. The chain joins TRBV5-1 to TRBJ1-1, with a tentative D call TRBD1 (5 bases). This CDR3 contains 15 residues. Germline-derived CDR1 and CDR2 are SGHRS and YFSETQ. Trimming stripped 4 bases from V and 0 bases from J, with 13 bases between. The CDR3 region has the DNA TGCGCCAGCAGCAGCTTGGGGGGAATGAACACTGAAGCTTTCTTT. It codes for CASSSLGGMNTEAFF. The variable domain in full, with the rest retrieved from reference TRBV5-1 and TRBJ1-1, is KAGVTQTPRYLIKTRGQQVTLSCSPISGHRSVSWYQQTPGQGLQFLFEYFSETQRNKGNFPGRFSGRQFSNSRSEMNVSTLELGDSALYLCASSSLGGMNTEAFFGQGTRLTVV.

The rearrangement links TRBV11-2 to TRBJ2-1; D assignment may be TRBD1 or TRBD2 (5 bases each). Germline CDR1 and CDR2: SGHAT and FQNNGV. V was pared by 5 bases and J by 9 bases, with 20 bases between. The CDR3 sequence is 15 residues long. CDR3 DNA: TGTGCCAGCAGCCGCCGTGGGGTAGGGGACGGTGAGCAGTTCTTC. Protein sequence: CASSRRGVGDGEQFF.

This chain joins TRBV4-3 and TRBJ2-2, with a tentative D call TRBD2 (6 bases). The CDR3 is 14 amino acids. V lost 1 base, J lost 7 bases, and 10 bases lay in between. Germline CDR1 is LGHNA and CDR2 is YSLEER. DNA for the CDR3: TGCGCCAGCAGCCAAGCGGGGGTGGTCGGGGAGCTGTTTTTT. It codes for CASSQAGVVGELFF.

The genes are TRBV5-6 and TRBJ2-7, with D hard to call. From germline, CDR1 is SGHDT and CDR2 YYEEEE. This CDR3 has 13 amino acids. V was pared by 6 bases and J by 0 bases, with 10 bases between. The CDR3 nucleotides read TGTGCCAGCATTTCCTGGGTCTCCTACGAGCAGTACTTC. It is translated as CASISWVSYEQYF.

The chain recombines TRBV7-8 with TRBJ2-1, with 11 bases aligning to TRBD2. V trimming: 2 bases; J trimming: 9 bases; junction bases outside the gene matches: 6. CDR1 is SGHVS and CDR2 is FQNEAQ in the germline V gene. CDR3 length: 15 amino acids. CDR3 region: CASSLTSGSKGEQFF. DNA for the CDR3: TGTGCCAGCAGCTTAACTAGCGGGAGTAAGGGTGAGCAGTTCTTC. Filled out from reference TRBV7-8 and TRBJ2-1, the complete variable domain reads GAGVSQSPRYKVAKRGQDVALRCDPISGHVSLFWYQQALGQGPEFLTYFQNEAQLDKSGLPSDRFFAERPEGSVSTLKIQRTQQEDSAVYLCASSLTSGSKGEQFFGPGTRLTVL.

The chain joins TRBV6-6 to TRBJ1-1, with D tentatively TRBD1 (6 bases). Trimming left V 6 bases short and J 2 bases short, with 13 bases between. The length of the CDR3 is 14 residues. CDR1 MNHNY and CDR2 SVGAGI come from the germline V gene (reference sequence). The CDR3 DNA is TGTGCCAGCAGCCCTCAGGGGCCCAACACTGAAGCTTTCTTT. Translated, it gives CASSPQGPNTEAFF.

The V and J genes are TRBV7-9 and TRBJ2-1; 7 nucleotides line up with TRBD1. Looked up from germline, CDR1 is SEHNR and CDR2 is FQNEAQ (reference sequence). V shed 3 bases, J shed 10 bases, and the junction held 15 bases outside the gene matches. The CDR3 is made up of 16 amino acids. The CDR3: CASSFLAGRGSEEQFF. The CDR3 DNA reads TGTGCCAGCAGCTTTTTGGCGGGCAGGGGGTCGGAGGAGCAGTTCTTC.